This T cell receptor (beta chain) was found in a study of beta chain features in type 1 diabetes. With regard to this clone: The antigen remains undetermined.

It was via CD45RO/CCR7/CD25/CD127/CD95/CD27 that CD4+ naive, central memory, regulatory and stem cell-like memory cells were sorted. Sequencing targeted expressed TCRB transcripts, as all isolated RNA had been reverse transcribed. Some clones are missing from TCRdb's copy, which holds only in-frame ones; the method was immunoSEQ multiplex PCR. Of roughly 500,000 clones in the sample, about an eighth were seen once. Trimming took 3 bases from V and 8 from J, leaving 13 bases between them. Germline V gene sequence: CDR1 MNHEY, CDR2 SMNVEV (reference sequence). CDR3 size: 14 residues. Study outcomes and limitations: The analysis here could not establish whether HLA type shapes TCRB rearrangement.

V gene TRBV27 combines with J gene TRBJ1-4; D gene unclear. Sequenced sample: naive CD4+ T cells from blood. The clonotype was recovered from a woman between 18 and 29 years old in good health. This chain's CDR3 is CASSLIPGGEKLFF. The CDR3, as DNA: TGTGCCAGCAGTTTGATCCCAGGCGGCGAAAAACTGTTTTTT.